These T cell receptor beta chains were read from a single sample in a study of blood T cells in healthy people across ages. In TCRdb, the 5' RACE reads were re-called with MiXCR into one record per CDR3 protein. The table includes about 930,000 distinct CDR3 sequences, just under 30% detected once. These same data were also listed under a study on T cells of mothers and their children.

Source material: blood. Every receptor here comes from a woman between 40 and 55 years old in good health. Both conserved end residues are part of each CDR3. D genes are given only for firm matches. Clone size is given for some rows only: seen once, a few or many times, or a class if the clone is expanded.

V gene: TRBV7-2
D gene: TRBD1
J gene: TRBJ2-7
clone size: many
CDR3 protein: CASSSGTGVEQYF
CDR3 DNA: TGTGCCAGCAGCTCCGGGACAGGGGTCGAGCAGTACTTC

V gene: TRBV29-1
D gene: NA
J gene: TRBJ2-1
clone size: few
CDR3 protein: CSVEVVQANNEQFF
CDR3 DNA: TGCAGCGTTGAAGTAGTACAGGCAAATAATGAGCAGTTCTTC

V gene: TRBV4-3
D gene: TRBD1
J gene: TRBJ1-1
clone size: NA
CDR3 protein: CASSPEQGANTEAFF
CDR3 DNA: TGCGCCAGCAGCCCCGAACAGGGGGCCAACACTGAAGCTTTCTTT

V gene: TRBV3-1
D gene: TRBD2
J gene: TRBJ2-3
clone size: NA
CDR3 protein: CASSQEAGGWLADTQYF
CDR3 DNA: TGTGCCAGCAGCCAGGAAGCGGGGGGGTGGTTGGCAGATACGCAGTATTTT

V gene: TRBV15
D gene: NA
J gene: TRBJ1-5
clone size: few
CDR3 protein: CATSREQMSNQPQHF
CDR3 DNA: TGTGCCACCAGCAGAGAACAGATGAGCAATCAGCCCCAGCATTTT

V gene: TRBV6-5
D gene: TRBD1
J gene: TRBJ1-5
clone size: few
CDR3 protein: CASSYPLWDRGRQPQHF
CDR3 DNA: TGTGCCAGCAGTTACCCACTCTGGGACAGGGGGCGACAGCCCCAGCATTTT

V gene: TRBV5-6
D gene: NA
J gene: TRBJ2-4
clone size: NA
CDR3 protein: CASSLQGPAKNIQYF
CDR3 DNA: TGTGCCAGCAGCTTGCAGGGGCCAGCCAAAAACATTCAGTACTTC

V gene: TRBV18
D gene: TRBD1
J gene: TRBJ2-7
clone size: NA
CDR3 protein: CASSPPFSGGRSYEQYF
CDR3 DNA: TGTGCCAGCTCACCACCATTTTCAGGGGGCCGCTCCTACGAGCAGTACTTC

V gene: TRBV7-8
D gene: NA
J gene: TRBJ1-4
clone size: NA
CDR3 protein: CASSLARAATNEKLFF
CDR3 DNA: TGTGCCAGCAGCTTAGCCAGGGCCGCAACTAATGAAAAACTGTTTTTT

V gene: TRBV4-1
D gene: TRBD1
J gene: TRBJ2-1
clone size: NA
CDR3 protein: CASSQEQGYEDEQFF
CDR3 DNA: TGCGCCAGCAGCCAGGAACAGGGGTATGAGGATGAGCAGTTCTTC

V gene: TRBV20-1
D gene: TRBD1
J gene: TRBJ1-2
clone size: NA
CDR3 protein: CSAGGGQGAHGYTF
CDR3 DNA: TGCAGTGCTGGAGGGGGACAGGGGGCCCATGGCTACACCTTC

V gene: TRBV20-1
D gene: NA
J gene: TRBJ1-1
clone size: NA
CDR3 protein: CSASILNTEAFF
CDR3 DNA: TGCAGTGCTAGTATACTGAACACTGAAGCTTTCTTT

V gene: TRBV29-1
D gene: NA
J gene: TRBJ1-2
clone size: few
CDR3 protein: CSVESRDRGVDYTF
CDR3 DNA: TGCAGCGTTGAATCCCGGGACCGGGGAGTTGACTACACCTTC

V gene: TRBV7-9
D gene: NA
J gene: TRBJ2-6
clone size: NA
CDR3 protein: CASSFKQASSGANVLTF
CDR3 DNA: TGTGCCAGCAGCTTTAAACAGGCGAGCTCTGGGGCCAACGTCCTGACTTTC

V gene: TRBV10-3
D gene: TRBD2
J gene: TRBJ2-5
clone size: many
CDR3 protein: CATAGGERTQYF
CDR3 DNA: TGTGCCACCGCGGGGGGAGAGCGGACCCAGTACTTC

V gene: TRBV12-3/TRBV12-4
D gene: NA
J gene: TRBJ1-2
clone size: many
CDR3 protein: CAVDGSNYGYTF
CDR3 DNA: TGTGCTGTTGACGGTTCTAACTATGGCTACACCTTC

V gene: TRBV18
D gene: NA
J gene: TRBJ1-2
clone size: NA
CDR3 protein: CASSPPPGKSYTF
CDR3 DNA: TGTGCCAGCTCACCACCTCCAGGGAAGAGCTACACCTTC

V gene: TRBV7-9
D gene: TRBD1
J gene: TRBJ1-2
clone size: NA
CDR3 protein: CASSLNRGPNYGYTF
CDR3 DNA: TGTGCCAGCAGCCTAAACAGGGGTCCCAACTATGGCTACACCTTC

V gene: TRBV12-3/TRBV12-4
D gene: NA
J gene: TRBJ1-2
clone size: many
CDR3 protein: CASSLSGIYYGYTF
CDR3 DNA: TGTGCCAGCAGTTTATCGGGGATTTACTATGGCTACACCTTC

V gene: TRBV20-1
D gene: NA
J gene: TRBJ1-2
clone size: few
CDR3 protein: CSAKTRYGYTF
CDR3 DNA: TGCAGTGCGAAGACGAGGTATGGCTACACCTTC

V gene: TRBV20-1
D gene: NA
J gene: TRBJ1-1
clone size: few
CDR3 protein: CSARDPGRRAFF
CDR3 DNA: TGCAGTGCTAGAGATCCGGGACGGCGGGCTTTCTTT

V gene: TRBV19
D gene: TRBD1
J gene: TRBJ2-5
clone size: NA
CDR3 protein: CASSLPGQGRETQYF
CDR3 DNA: TGTGCCAGTAGTTTGCCGGGACAGGGACGAGAGACCCAGTACTTC

V gene: TRBV4-2
D gene: NA
J gene: TRBJ2-7
clone size: NA
CDR3 protein: CASSPERGANYEQYF
CDR3 DNA: TGTGCCAGCAGCCCTGAGAGGGGCGCAAACTACGAGCAGTACTTC

V gene: TRBV7-2
D gene: TRBD1
J gene: TRBJ1-2
clone size: many
CDR3 protein: CASSLEGDRGPFYGYTF
CDR3 DNA: TGTGCCAGCAGCTTAGAGGGGGACAGGGGTCCCTTCTATGGCTACACCTTC

V gene: TRBV20-1
D gene: NA
J gene: TRBJ2-1
clone size: few
CDR3 protein: CSARDLGGLEQFF
CDR3 DNA: TGCAGTGCTAGAGATCTGGGGGGGCTGGAGCAGTTCTTC

V gene: TRBV28
D gene: TRBD2
J gene: TRBJ2-3
clone size: few
CDR3 protein: CASSYEAGTRGDTQYF
CDR3 DNA: TGTGCCAGCAGCTACGAAGCGGGGACCCGGGGGGATACGCAGTATTTT

V gene: TRBV30
D gene: NA
J gene: TRBJ1-1
clone size: NA
CDR3 protein: CAWRYVGGTTEAFF
CDR3 DNA: TGTGCCTGGAGATATGTGGGTGGAACCACTGAAGCTTTCTTT

V gene: TRBV7-3
D gene: TRBD2
J gene: TRBJ2-1
clone size: many
CDR3 protein: CASSLGSGKYYNEQFF
CDR3 DNA: TGTGCCAGCAGCCTTGGCAGCGGGAAATACTACAATGAGCAGTTCTTC

V gene: TRBV28
D gene: NA
J gene: TRBJ1-6
clone size: NA
CDR3 protein: CASSDKGLRDTPLHF
CDR3 DNA: TGTGCCAGCAGTGACAAGGGATTGCGGGATACACCCCTCCACTTT

V gene: TRBV25-1
D gene: NA
J gene: TRBJ2-2
clone size: NA
CDR3 protein: CASSEGGGLVTGELFF
CDR3 DNA: TGTGCCAGCAGTGAAGGAGGGGGGCTGGTGACCGGGGAGCTGTTTTTT

V gene: TRBV7-2
D gene: NA
J gene: TRBJ2-5
clone size: many
CDR3 protein: CASSLAREVETQYF
CDR3 DNA: TGTGCCAGCAGCTTAGCTAGAGAAGTAGAGACCCAGTACTTC

V gene: TRBV6-5
D gene: TRBD2
J gene: TRBJ2-3
clone size: few
CDR3 protein: CATKPGLAVLDTQYF
CDR3 DNA: TGTGCCACAAAACCGGGACTAGCGGTCTTAGATACGCAGTATTTT

V gene: TRBV7-6
D gene: NA
J gene: TRBJ2-1
clone size: NA
CDR3 protein: CASSLRTEGNWVANEQFF
CDR3 DNA: TGTGCCAGCAGCTTACGGACAGAGGGAAATTGGGTGGCCAATGAGCAGTTCTTC

V gene: TRBV6-4
D gene: TRBD1
J gene: TRBJ1-1
clone size: few
CDR3 protein: CASSDTPGGTTEAFF
CDR3 DNA: TGTGCCAGCAGTGACACCCCAGGGGGGACCACTGAAGCTTTCTTT

V gene: TRBV20-1
D gene: TRBD2
J gene: TRBJ2-5
clone size: few
CDR3 protein: CSARRSGATQETQYF
CDR3 DNA: TGCAGTGCTAGAAGAAGCGGGGCGACCCAAGAGACCCAGTACTTC

V gene: TRBV12-3/TRBV12-4
D gene: NA
J gene: TRBJ2-7
clone size: few
CDR3 protein: CASSFGQQYEQYF
CDR3 DNA: TGTGCCAGCAGTTTTGGACAGCAGTACGAGCAGTACTTC

V gene: TRBV20-1
D gene: NA
J gene: TRBJ2-7
clone size: many
CDR3 protein: CSARKVRDSYEQYF
CDR3 DNA: TGCAGTGCTAGAAAGGTCAGAGACTCCTACGAGCAGTACTTC

V gene: TRBV12-3/TRBV12-4
D gene: NA
J gene: TRBJ2-1
clone size: many
CDR3 protein: CASTPPGSYNEQFF
CDR3 DNA: TGTGCCAGCACCCCGCCGGGGTCCTACAATGAGCAGTTCTTC

V gene: TRBV7-9
D gene: NA
J gene: TRBJ1-1
clone size: NA
CDR3 protein: CASSLGVGDTEAFF
CDR3 DNA: TGTGCCAGCAGCTTAGGGGTGGGGGACACTGAAGCTTTCTTT

V gene: TRBV11-2
D gene: NA
J gene: TRBJ2-5
clone size: NA
CDR3 protein: CASSLLGPRETQYF
CDR3 DNA: TGTGCCAGCAGCTTATTGGGGCCTCGGGAGACCCAGTACTTC

V gene: TRBV28
D gene: NA
J gene: TRBJ2-3
clone size: NA
CDR3 protein: CASRTGATDTQYF
CDR3 DNA: TGTGCCAGCAGGACAGGAGCCACAGATACGCAGTATTTT

V gene: TRBV20-1
D gene: NA
J gene: TRBJ1-4
clone size: many
CDR3 protein: CSARTGRRGEKLFF
CDR3 DNA: TGCAGTGCCAGAACGGGACGCCGAGGGGAAAAACTGTTTTTT

V gene: TRBV5-1
D gene: NA
J gene: TRBJ2-7
clone size: many
CDR3 protein: CASSWGHTNSYEQYF
CDR3 DNA: TGCGCCAGCAGCTGGGGACACACAAACTCCTACGAGCAGTACTTC

V gene: TRBV29-1
D gene: NA
J gene: TRBJ2-4
clone size: many
CDR3 protein: CSVEMGAAGGIQYF
CDR3 DNA: TGCAGCGTTGAAATGGGGGCGGCGGGTGGCATTCAGTACTTC

V gene: TRBV28
D gene: NA
J gene: TRBJ1-1
clone size: NA
CDR3 protein: CASSLGYRVNTEAFF
CDR3 DNA: TGTGCCAGCAGTTTGGGGTATCGGGTGAACACTGAAGCTTTCTTT

V gene: TRBV7-6
D gene: NA
J gene: TRBJ2-1
clone size: few
CDR3 protein: CASNSCNEQFF
CDR3 DNA: TGTGCCAGCAACTCCTGCAATGAGCAGTTCTTC

V gene: TRBV20-1
D gene: TRBD1
J gene: TRBJ1-5
clone size: NA
CDR3 protein: CSAMRQGGRPQHF
CDR3 DNA: TGCAGTGCTATGCGACAGGGGGGACGGCCCCAGCATTTT

V gene: TRBV5-1
D gene: NA
J gene: TRBJ2-1
clone size: many
CDR3 protein: CASSSTLGGNEQFF
CDR3 DNA: TGCGCCAGCAGCTCCACATTAGGGGGGAATGAGCAGTTCTTC